One and the same sample provided the 29 T cell receptor beta chains below, sequenced in a study of human T cells and chemical hapten exposure. TCRdb used MiXCR to reprocess the RACE reads, holding one entry per CDR3 protein. In the table there are approximately 82,000 distinct CDR3 sequences, about 6.6% of which are singletons. Sample time point: patch test 2, 6 weeks after DPC sensitization. The treatment: therapeutic diphenylcyclopropenone sensitization with weekly scalp DPC. The material was whole blood, obtained in connection with sensitization to the hapten diphenylcyclopropenone (DPC). The receptors derive from a woman aged 30 to 39 with alopecia areata. Some clones in this sample may be carry-over from other donors' samples.

As regards this clonotype: This CDR3 is missing its conserved last phenylalanine or tryptophan, likely due to a read error. This chain uses TRBV11-2 with TRBJ1-2; D unresolved. V was shortened by 5 bases and J by 2 bases, with 9 bases between the two germline ends. Germline CDR1 and CDR2: SGHAT and FQNNGV. The CDR3 length is 13 residues. The CDR3 nucleotides read TGTGCCAGCAGCAGCATTGGGAACTATGGCTACACCTAC. Its translation is CASSSIGNYGYTY.

The rearrangement uses TRBV30 and TRBJ2-7; the match to TRBD1 covers 7 bases. Trimming took 3 bases from V and 6 from J; bases not matched to a gene: 8. Germline CDR1 GTSNPN, CDR2 SVGIG (reference sequence). This CDR3 spans 13 amino acids. CDR3 sequence reads: CAWSLTGFGEQYF. In nucleotides, the CDR3 is TGTGCCTGGAGCCTGACAGGGTTTGGCGAGCAGTACTTC.

This clonotype was counted only a few times. The chain carries TRBV20-1 and TRBJ2-3; 8 bases fit TRBD2. Trimming cost V 3 bases and J 4 bases; bases outside gene matches: 15. Germline values: CDR1 DFQATT, CDR2 SNEGSKA (reference sequence). This CDR3 is 17 amino acids long. The CDR3 spells CSASPSGGLSHADTQYF. CDR3 DNA: TGCAGTGCTAGCCCCTCGGGGGGGTTGTCCCACGCAGATACGCAGTATTTT.

This clonotype was seen ten or more times. This rearrangement joins TRBV12-3 or TRBV12-4 to TRBJ1-5; TRBD1 agrees at 7 bases. V lost 5 bases and J lost 0; bases outside the gene matches: 7. The CDR3 spans 16 residues. Here the CDR3 DNA reads TGTGCCAGCAGTCCTGGGGACAGATATAGCAATCAGCCCCAGCATTTT. Residues: CASSPGDRYSNQPQHF.

In this sample, this clonotype turned up many times. This chain joins TRBV12-3 or TRBV12-4 and TRBJ2-1; D is undetermined. This CDR3 has 14 amino acids. Trimming pared 1 base from V and 0 bases from J, leaving 4 bases between. CDR3 amino acids: CASSLVPSYNEQFF. The CDR3 bases are TGTGCCAGCAGTTTAGTCCCCTCCTACAATGAGCAGTTCTTC.

The chain is built from TRBV4-2 and TRBJ2-3; TRBD2 is a possible D gene (5 bases). Trimming stripped 0 bases from V and 2 bases from J, with 9 bases between. Per germline, CDR1 LGHNA and CDR2 YNFKEQ. The CDR3 is made up of 15 amino acids. CDR3 region: CASSQERALTDTQYF. The CDR3 DNA sequence: TGTGCCAGCAGCCAAGAGAGGGCCCTCACAGATACGCAGTATTTT.

There are a few counts of this clonotype. The chain links TRBV12-3 or TRBV12-4 to TRBJ2-7, with D perhaps TRBD2 (7 bases). The CDR3 contains 14 residues. V was pared by 2 bases and J by 3 bases, with 11 bases between. In DNA, the CDR3 is TGTGCCAGCAGTTTAAGGGGGGGGGTCTACGAGCAGTACTTC. Amino acids: CASSLRGGVYEQYF.

This clonotype appeared many times. This sequence joins TRBV7-3 and TRBJ1-4; tentative D call: TRBD1 (5 bases). Trimming removed 5 bases at V and 7 bases at J, with 17 bases between. CDR3 length: 15 amino acids. CDR1 is SGHTA and CDR2 is FQGTGA in the germline V gene. CDR3 sequence: CASSPPRQGSEKLFF. The CDR3 DNA reads TGTGCCAGCAGCCCGCCCCGCCAGGGCTCTGAAAAACTGTTTTTT.

In this sample, this clonotype turned up many times. The chain is built from TRBV29-1 and TRBJ2-7; D tentatively fits TRBD1 or TRBD2 (6 bases each). The CDR3 loop spans 17 amino acids. V was cut by 2 bases and J by 5 bases, with 25 bases left in between. Looked up from germline, CDR1 is SQVTM and CDR2 is ANQGSEA. This chain's CDR3 is CSVEKGGSGNTLDEQYF. The DNA of the CDR3 is TGCAGCGTTGAAAAGGGGGGTAGCGGAAACACTTTAGACGAGCAGTACTTC.

The chain couples TRBV7-6 to TRBJ2-7; 10 nucleotides agree with TRBD2. The CDR3 loop spans 14 amino acids. J was trimmed by 2 bases and V by 7 bases; bases with no gene match: 5. From germline, CDR1 is SGHVS and CDR2 FNYEAQ. The CDR3 DNA reads as TGTGCCAGCACCCGGACTAGCGGTACCTACGAGCAGTACTTC. Protein: CASTRTSGTYEQYF.

The J gene is TRBJ1-5, the V gene TRBV19; TRBD1 agrees at 8 bases. This CDR3 has 17 residues. V was pared by 5 bases and J by 12 bases, with 21 bases of the junction left unmatched. Looked up from germline, CDR1 is LNHDA and CDR2 is SQIVND (reference sequence). For the CDR3, the DNA is TGTGCCAGTAGTTCGATCTGGGGATCCACCACAGGGGGAGTCCAGCATTTT. Translated, it gives CASSSIWGSTTGGVQHF.

This clonotype has a count of ten or more. The CDR3 loop reads CASSPANTEAFF. CDR3 coding DNA: TGTGCCAGCTCACCAGCGAACACTGAAGCTTTCTTT. V usage is TRBV18 and J usage is TRBJ1-1; D gene ambiguous. The CDR3 runs 12 residues. V dropped 2 bases and J dropped 1 base, with 2 bases sitting between them. Germline values: CDR1 KGHSH, CDR2 LQKENI.

This clonotype occurred many times. The chain is built from TRBV5-1 and TRBJ1-6; 7 nucleotides line up with TRBD1. V lost 4 bases, J lost 2 bases, and 3 bases stayed unmatched. Germline loops: CDR1 SGHRS, CDR2 YFSETQ. This CDR3 spans 15 amino acids. The DNA of the CDR3 is TGCGCCAGCAGCCCCGGACAGGCCTATAATTCACCCCTCCACTTT. Its protein product is CASSPGQAYNSPLHF.

This clonotype was seen at least ten times. V gene TRBV7-7 combines with J gene TRBJ2-1, with TRBD2 matching 11 bases. The CDR3 covers 15 residues. V lost 5 bases and J lost 4; bases outside the gene matches: 4. Germline V gene sequence: CDR1 SSHAT, CDR2 FNYEAQ (reference sequence). DNA for the CDR3: TGTGCCAGCAGCCCCAGGACTAGCGGGTACAATGAGCAGTTCTTC. It yields the protein CASSPRTSGYNEQFF.

Ten or more counts support this clonotype. The rearrangement links TRBV7-9 to TRBJ2-7; 8 nucleotides line up with TRBD1. Germline CDR1 and CDR2: SEHNR and FQNEAQ (reference sequence). This CDR3 is 18 amino acids long. The junction had 14 bases not matched to a gene; V was cut back by 4 bases and J by 0 bases. The CDR3 sequence is CASSWPPPDRGHSYEQYF. For the CDR3, the DNA is TGTGCCAGCAGCTGGCCCCCCCCCGACAGGGGCCACTCCTACGAGCAGTACTTC.

This clonotype came up many times. The chain has TRBV20-1 and TRBJ1-1; tentative D call: TRBD1 (5 bases). Deletions cut 3 bases from V and 0 bases from J, with 14 bases between. This CDR3 has 15 residues. CDR1 is DFQATT and CDR2 is SNEGSKA in the germline V gene (reference sequence). The CDR3 reads CSARPPGLMNTEAFF. Written as DNA, the CDR3 is TGCAGTGCTAGGCCTCCGGGACTAATGAACACTGAAGCTTTCTTT.

Comments on this clonotype: A single base separates this from a much larger clone, so it may be a read error. V gene TRBV5-1 combines with J gene TRBJ1-2; TRBD1 agrees at 9 bases. V trimming: 0 bases; J trimming: 5 bases; junction bases outside the gene matches: 5. The germline V gene encodes CDR1 SGHRS and CDR2 YFSETQ. The CDR3 runs to 15 residues. The CDR3 DNA follows: TGCGCCAGCAGCTTGGTCCTGGGACAGGGATATGGCTACACCTTC. Its translation: CASSLVLGQGYGYTF. Drawing the rest from reference TRBV5-1 and TRBJ1-2, the complete variable domain is KAGVTQTPRYLIKTRGQQVTLSCSPISGHRSVSWYQQTPGQGLQFLFEYFSETQRNKGNFPGRFSGRQFSNSRSEMNVSTLELGDSALYLCASSLVLGQGYGYTFGSGTRLTVV.

This clonotype was recorded at least ten times. The chain carries TRBV7-9 and TRBJ2-7, with D tentatively TRBD1 (5 bases). V shed 6 bases and J shed 2 bases, with 14 bases lying between them. Germline assignment: CDR1 SEHNR and CDR2 FQNEAQ (reference sequence). The CDR3 spans 14 residues. CDR3 residues: CASRHKDITYEQYF. In DNA, the CDR3 is TGTGCCAGCAGACATAAGGACATTACCTACGAGCAGTACTTC.

In this sample, this clonotype turned up a few times. CDR3 bases: TGTGCCTGGAGTGGGGGGTCAGATACGCAGTATTTT. This translates into CAWSGGSDTQYF. This chain connects TRBV30 to TRBJ2-3; D is possibly TRBD1 or TRBD2 (5 bases each). This CDR3 contains 12 residues. CDR1 is GTSNPN and CDR2 is SVGIG in the germline V gene (reference sequence). V dropped 1 base and J dropped 4 bases, with 6 bases sitting between them.

There are many counts of this clonotype. The V call is TRBV7-2, the J call TRBJ2-3; 8 nucleotides match TRBD1. The V gene's germline CDR1 is SGHTA and CDR2 FQGNSA. With V trimmed by 2 bases and J by 3 bases, 4 bases remained unmatched. The CDR3 spans 15 residues. The CDR3 sequence: CASSLNTGGTDTQYF. CDR3 DNA: TGTGCCAGCAGCTTAAATACAGGGGGGACAGATACGCAGTATTTT.

This clonotype was detected ten times or more. The CDR3 DNA follows: TGCAGTGCTAGGCCGATTACAGATACGCAGTATTTT. Translation gives CSARPITDTQYF. This chain uses TRBV20-1 with TRBJ2-3; no firm D call. CDR3 size: 12 residues. CDR1 is DFQATT, CDR2 SNEGSKA, per germline (reference sequence). V gave up 3 bases and J gave up 3 bases, with 7 bases separating them.

This clonotype appeared many times. V usage is TRBV6-5 and J usage is TRBJ1-1; unclear D gene. CDR1 is MNHEY, CDR2 SVGAGI, per germline. The V end was cut by 0 bases, the J end by 4 bases, with 6 bases between. This CDR3 is built from 13 residues. Here the CDR3 DNA reads TGTGCCAGCAGTTACTCGTGGCTCACTGAAGCTTTCTTT. Protein: CASSYSWLTEAFF.

The gene calls are TRBV7-2 and TRBJ1-1; D ambiguous. The CDR3 spans 14 residues. V shed 5 bases and J shed 0 bases, with 10 bases lying between them. In germline, CDR1 is SGHTA, CDR2 FQGNSA. CDR3 loop: CASSPQALNTEAFF. The DNA for the CDR3 is TGTGCCAGCAGCCCTCAGGCCCTGAACACTGAAGCTTTCTTT.

This clonotype has a handful of counts. The chain recombines TRBV4-2 with TRBJ2-2; possible D gene TRBD2, 6 bases. The germline gives CDR1 LGHNA, CDR2 YNFKEQ. The V gene lost 1 base and the J gene lost 2 bases, with 8 bases spanning the gap. The CDR3 length is 15 residues. CDR3 DNA: TGTGCCAGCAGCCAAGCGGGGACTAACACCGGGGAGCTGTTTTTT. This gives the protein CASSQAGTNTGELFF.

Many counts were recorded for this clonotype. The chain recombines TRBV30 with TRBJ2-6; possibly TRBD1 for D (5 bases). The V gene lost 2 bases and the J gene lost 3 bases, with 11 bases spanning the gap. Germline V gene lookup returns CDR1 GTSNPN and CDR2 SVGIG (reference sequence). The CDR3 has 15 amino acids. The CDR3 DNA sequence: TGTGCCTGGAGTACGACAGCAGGTGGGGCCAACGTCCTGACTTTC. It is translated as CAWSTTAGGANVLTF.

This sequence joins TRBV2 and TRBJ1-1; weak D call: TRBD1 (5 bases). Between the trimmed V and J ends, which lost 1 base and 3 bases, there was a span of 18 bases. The CDR3 runs 17 residues. Germline V CDR1 and CDR2: SNHLY, FYNNEI. The CDR3 DNA reads TGTGCCAGCAGTGAAGTGGGGCTGACAAAGAGGGACACTGAAGCTTTCTTT. This sequence encodes CASSEVGLTKRDTEAFF.

With regard to this clonotype: This may come from a read error, since a much larger clone is one base off. In DNA, the CDR3 is TGTGCCAGCAGTCAACTAGCGGGGGGCCCTCCAGATACGCAGTATTTT. Protein sequence: CASSQLAGGPPDTQYF. The rearrangement joins TRBV6-6 to TRBJ2-3; 12 positions match TRBD2. With V trimmed by 5 bases and J by 4 bases, 7 bases remained unmatched. CDR1 and CDR2 from the germline V gene are MNHNY and SVGAGI (reference sequence). The CDR3 sequence is 16 residues long.

This clonotype showed up just a few times. This chain uses TRBV7-2 with TRBJ1-3; possibly TRBD1 for D (6 bases). The V end lost 5 bases, the J end lost 0 bases, and 29 bases lay between the germline ends. The CDR3 is made up of 21 amino acids. In germline, CDR1 is SGHTA, CDR2 FQGNSA. The CDR3 nucleotides are TGTGCCAGCAGCCGACGCACAGGGCTTGGGCAGGGTACATTCTCTGGAAACACCATATATTTT. Amino acid sequence: CASSRRTGLGQGTFSGNTIYF.

V is TRBV4-2 and J is TRBJ1-2; 10 bases fit TRBD1. V lost 4 bases to trimming and J lost 7 bases; unmatched junction nucleotides: 3. CDR1 and CDR2 from the germline V gene are LGHNA and YNFKEQ. The CDR3 is made up of 13 amino acids. CDR3 sequence reads: CASSRDRGFGYTF. The DNA for the CDR3 is TGTGCCAGCAGCCGGGACAGGGGTTTTGGCTACACCTTC.